This T cell receptor (beta chain) was observed in a study of T cell changes during pregnancy in multiple sclerosis (dated by TCRdb to the late 2010s). In the study overall: In women with multiple sclerosis, the researchers looked at how the T cell repertoire shifted as pregnancy progressed.

Libraries came from the immunoSEQ multiplex PCR assay. TCRdb obtained this table from immuneACCESS and retained in-frame rearrangements with V and J assigned. These tables miss some clones; where compared with another copy, unresolved V genes account for less than half of the shortfall, and the remainder is unexplained. In all, the sample holds about 24,000 clones, and about nine tenths of those were seen once. Around 8% of the sample is taken by the ten largest. A remark on this clone: The specificity of this receptor is unknown. No clone much larger than this one lies a single base away; base qualities are absent.

The trim is 7 bases for V and 4 bases for J, with a gap of 16 bases between the germline ends. Reading from cysteine to phenylalanine, the CDR3 counts 14 amino acids. The kept DNA is CDR3 alone, 42 bases in frame from the first base. Per the germline V gene, WSHSY is the CDR1 and SAAADI is the CDR2. The V gene is TRBV10-2 and the J gene is TRBJ2-5; the D segment could be TRBD2, given 6 matching bases. Sequenced material: CD8+ T cells from peripheral blood mononuclear cells, taken in the first trimester of pregnancy. The receptor's source is a female donor in good health, enrolled as a control in a pregnancy study. The CDR3 loop reads CASTGPGGGETQYF. The bases read TGCGCCAGCACGGGGCCCGGGGGTGGAGAGACCCAGTACTTC.